One T cell receptor (beta chain) is described in this entry. What antigen it recognizes has not been identified. One base away there is no much larger clone; base qualities are not given. The CDR3 regions of human TCRbeta chains were subjected to immunosequencing. The authors' analysis ran thus. TCRs in the repertoires were matched against a reference library of SARS-CoV-2-specific TCRs that had been generated with the MIRA antigen-specificity platform. Breadth was defined as the fraction of unique TCRs that were SARS-CoV-2-associated. Depth was defined as the fraction of total T cells that were SARS-CoV-2-associated. Using the MIRA data, every spike-specific TCR was mapped to the spike region that the TCR reacted to and assigned to either a CD4 or a CD8 class. Log10-transformed breadth and depth values were compared by one-way ANOVA with Sidak's multiple comparisons tests. TCRdb took over this immuneACCESS table, retaining in-frame rearrangements with V and J assigned. Such tables are incomplete; in checked studies, under half of the missing clones stem from an unresolved V gene, and the remainder is unexplained. V, J and clone size derive from that table, while D and trimming were established from the DNA sequence. The table for this sample lists approximately 100,000 clones; approximately 93% of them were counted only once. In total, the top ten clones hold over 3.5% of the sample.

The data stem from a study of T cell responses to AZD1222 COVID-19 vaccine (dated by TCRdb to 2020 to 2023). With regard to the full study: Because spike-specific TCR depth and breadth did not differ between the two schedules, AZD1222 recipients who got a second dose at roughly 4 weeks were pooled with those who got a second dose at roughly 12 weeks. TCR sequencing was performed for 230 to 250 trial participants, of whom 207 were given two doses of AZD1222 and around 26 were given two doses of MenACWY control vaccine. Trial participants were enrolled by age into 18-55, 56-69 and 70-plus year subgroups, with about 150, 27 and 61 TCR-sequenced participants respectively. Here is what the overall study found, with its caveats: Participants were mostly white British, with more females than males. The authors suggested clonal diversity may have been underestimated. Spike-specific TCR breadth and depth rose significantly after two AZD1222 doses compared with day 0 and with MenACWY recipients. CD4 TCRs associated with the vaccine covered the entire spike protein, and the dominant responses were in regions 160-218 and 743-854. Because no samples from the day 14 peak response were available, repertoires could be characterized only after the peak T cell response. Reportedly, almost half of the unique spike-specific TCRs recognized epitopes lying outside the regions that are mutated in the B.1.351 and B.1.1.7 variants. In the small 56-69-year group, the increase in depth fell short of significance, most likely because of low power. Conclusions about previously exposed vaccinees are limited, since just five to seven AZD1222 recipients were seropositive for SARS-CoV-2 at baseline.

This sample's time point label indicates: baseline before first vaccination. Vaccinee samples were obtained from the UK trials COV001 and COV002, which included a single-blind randomized controlled phase 2/3 trial of AZD1222 (ChAdOx1 nCoV-19) in healthy adults. Trial participant PBMC samples were collected at day 0 and day 28 after the second dose for TCRbeta chain sequencing. Deletion took 3 bases off V and 7 bases off J, with a span of 12 bases between the germline ends. Via the germline V gene, CDR1 is MGHDK and CDR2 SYGVNS. Including cysteine and phenylalanine, the CDR3 has 14 amino acids. The sequence is cut down to CDR3 DNA, 42 bases in frame from base 1.

The starting material was peripheral blood, obtained on day 0 of AZD1222 vaccination. Here the chain combines TRBV25-1 and TRBJ1-4; no confident D gene assignment can be made. This clonotype was sampled from an adult in good health. Here the CDR3 is given as CASSEAGWGEKLFF. The nucleotides read TGTGCCAGCAGTGAGGCGGGGTGGGGTGAAAAACTGTTTTTT.